The rows below give T cell receptor beta chains drawn from one sample of a study of cytomegalovirus exposure and HLA in healthy donors. The protocol was immunoSEQ multiplex PCR, while the TCRdb copy is restricted to in-frame clones and leaves out a portion. The top ten clones hold under 10% of a sample with over 120,000 clones, almost 85% of them seen once. The sample was PBMCs. The receptors stem from a woman aged 60-75 years in good health and CMV-seropositive. CDR3s include the opening cysteine and the closing phenylalanine or tryptophan. The order of the fields is D gene, clone size, V gene, J gene, CDR3 protein, CDR3 DNA. A D gene is named only where the DNA matches it firmly. A clone size is listed for some rows: how often the clone was seen (once, few, many), or a class if it is expanded.

>TRBD1|few|TRBV6-1|TRBJ2-3
CASSEATHWDSRNLLTDTQYF
TGTGCCAGCAGTGAAGCGACTCACTGGGACAGCCGGAACTTATTAACAGATACGCAGTATTTT
>TRBD2|NA|TRBV4-2|TRBJ2-7
CASSQDSGSYEQYF
TGTGCCAGCAGCCAAGATAGCGGGAGCTACGAGCAGTACTTC
>TRBD1|NA|TRBV7-7|TRBJ1-3
CASSPGTGAWDTIYF
TGTGCTAGCAGTCCCGGGACAGGGGCCTGGGACACCATATATTTT
>TRBD1|NA|TRBV4-3|TRBJ1-3
CASSQDTGGGFGNTIYF
TGCGCCAGCAGCCAAGATACGGGAGGGGGCTTTGGAAACACCATATATTTT
>TRBD1|NA|TRBV18|TRBJ2-1
CASSPGTGYNEQFF
TGTGCCAGCTCACCCGGGACAGGTTACAATGAGCAGTTCTTC
>TRBD2|NA|TRBV5-1|TRBJ2-3
CASSLAGTRGVDTQYF
TGCGCCAGCAGCTTGGCCGGGACGCGGGGGGTAGATACGCAGTATTTT
>NA|NA|TRBV7-8|TRBJ2-3
CASSSERARTDTQYF
TGTGCCAGCAGCTCAGAGCGGGCCCGCACAGATACGCAGTATTTT
>NA|NA|TRBV21-1|TRBJ2-1
CASSKVRVDEQFF
TGTGCCAGCAGCAAAGTCCGCGTTGATGAGCAGTTCTTC
>TRBD2|NA|TRBV11-2|TRBJ2-6
CASSWRPGLATGANVLTF
TGTGCCAGCAGCTGGAGACCGGGACTAGCTACAGGGGCCAACGTCCTGACTTTC
>TRBD1|NA|TRBV6-1|TRBJ1-5
CASSRQGNQPQHF
TGTGCCAGCAGTCGACAGGGAAATCAGCCCCAGCATTTT
>NA|NA|TRBV19|TRBJ2-5
CASSRRSRETQYF
TGTGCCAGTAGTAGGAGGAGCCGAGAGACCCAGTACTTC
>NA|NA|TRBV5-1|TRBJ1-2
CASSLTGGVEGYTF
TGCGCCAGCAGCTTGACCGGAGGGGTTGAAGGCTACACCTTC
>NA|NA|TRBV27|TRBJ2-3
CASSGAGQRATDTQYF
TGTGCCAGCAGTGGGGCCGGACAGCGAGCAACAGATACGCAGTATTTT
>TRBD1|NA|TRBV19|TRBJ2-3
CASSKAGTGRTDTQYF
TGTGCCAGTAGTAAGGCCGGGACAGGGCGCACAGATACGCAGTATTTT
>TRBD1|NA|TRBV5-4|TRBJ2-7
CASSLAAGGYEQYF
TGTGCCAGCAGCTTGGCCGCAGGGGGCTACGAGCAGTACTTC
>TRBD1|NA|TRBV13|TRBJ1-4
CASSFNRGRDEKLFF
TGTGCCAGCAGCTTTAACAGGGGGCGAGATGAAAAACTGTTTTTT
>NA|NA|TRBV20-1|TRBJ2-7
CSAKRSNEQYF
TGCAGTGCGAAGCGGAGTAACGAGCAGTACTTC
>TRBD1|NA|TRBV6-1|TRBJ1-3
CASRGQGTGNTIYF
TGTGCCAGCAGAGGACAGGGCACTGGAAACACCATATATTTT
>TRBD1|NA|TRBV6-5|TRBJ1-3
CASSYGTGYGNTIYF
TGTGCCAGCAGTTACGGGACAGGGTACGGAAACACCATATATTTT
>NA|NA|TRBV7-8|TRBJ2-7
CASSLAPPREQYF
TGTGCCAGCAGCTTAGCTCCCCCGCGGGAGCAGTACTTC
>TRBD2|NA|TRBV28|TRBJ2-2
CASSPTGGREHGELFF
TGTGCCAGCAGTCCGACGGGCGGGAGGGAACACGGGGAGCTGTTTTTT
>NA|few|TRBV4-1|TRBJ2-1
CASRVASSYNEQFF
TGCGCCAGCAGAGTAGCGAGCTCCTACAATGAGCAGTTCTTC
>NA|NA|TRBV19|TRBJ1-5
CASTQMAGNQPQHF
TGTGCCAGTACCCAGATGGCGGGCAATCAGCCCCAGCATTTT
>NA|few|TRBV6-1|TRBJ1-5
CASSEVNNQPQHF
TGTGCCAGCAGTGAAGTAAACAATCAGCCCCAGCATTTT
>TRBD1|few|TRBV27|TRBJ2-7
CASSPRTGRDGYEQYF
TGTGCCAGCAGTCCACGGACAGGGCGGGACGGCTACGAGCAGTACTTC